This paragraph covers one TCR beta chain sequence. Its specificity is not known. This CDR3 is 15 amino acids long. Trimming removed 7 bases at V and 10 bases at J, with 23 bases between. Germline CDR1 reads MDHEN; CDR2 reads SYDVKM. Primers for the PCR totalled 60 Vbeta and 13 Jbeta. Repertoires were generated with immunoSEQ multiplex PCR, while TCRdb's copy carries only in-frame clones and drops some. The sample consists of roughly 100,000 clones, about 79% of them appearing once. The data were obtained in a study of cytomegalovirus exposure and HLA in healthy donors. Whole-study context: The study placed around 85% of its 398 genotyped donors in the Caucasian-associated ancestry cluster.

General study points: Earlier analysis found most TCR beta V segments productive about 90% or about 30% of the time. The dataset shows that most TCR sequences were rare, while some public TCRs occurred in many donors. A reported reduction in N-insertions relative to the roughly 700-donor mean was seen in an Asian-associated ancestry cluster in a later analysis.

V and J are TRBV28 and TRBJ2-1; no clear D. What was sequenced was PBMCs. This receptor was taken from a man in his fifties or sixties in good health and CMV-seronegative. The CDR3 bases are TGTGCCAGCACCCATCATTACGAGGCTAGTCGGGAGCAGTTCTTC. This encodes CASTHHYEASREQFF. Variable domain in full (rest from reference TRBV28 and TRBJ2-1): DVKVTQSSRYLVKRTGEKVFLECVQDMDHENMFWYRQDPGLGLRLIYFSYDVKMKEKGDIPEGYSVSREKKERFSLILESASTNQTSMYLCASTHHYEASREQFFGPGTRLTVL.